These 18 T cell receptor beta chains originate from one sample sequenced in a study of blood T cells in healthy people across ages. Primed by a sample-barcoded 5' primer and a J-beta primer mix, a second PCR proceeded for about 6 to 12 cycles. Using its own MiXCR run on the 5' RACE reads, TCRdb lists one record per CDR3 protein. The sample contains 550,000 to 750,000 distinct CDR3 sequences, around 21% of which appear only once. Sequencing was performed on blood. The receptor source for this set is a man aged 65-85 years in good health.

This clonotype was counted ten times or more. This chain joins TRBV6-6 and TRBJ2-7, with D possibly matching TRBD1 (6 bases). V dropped 6 bases and J dropped 3 bases, with 15 bases sitting between them. The CDR3 contains 14 residues. CDR1 and CDR2 (germline): MNHNY, SVGAGI (reference sequence). The CDR3 DNA sequence: TGTGCCAGCAGATATGGGGAAGGGGGCTACGAGCAGTACTTC. Its protein is CASRYGEGGYEQYF.

This clonotype was seen once. This chain joins TRBV4-2 and TRBJ2-7, with D maybe TRBD2 (6 bases). Germline V gene sequence: CDR1 LGHNA, CDR2 YNFKEQ. This CDR3 comprises 11 residues. Trimming took 7 bases from V and 5 from J, leaving 9 bases between them. The CDR3 protein is CASTWGDEQYF. The CDR3 DNA reads as TGTGCCAGCACCTGGGGGGACGAGCAGTACTTC.

The V call is TRBV12-3 or TRBV12-4, the J call TRBJ1-2; D perhaps matches TRBD1 (6 bases). Trimming left V 4 bases short and J 6 bases short, with 12 bases between. The CDR3 sequence is 13 residues long. The CDR3 DNA reads as TGTGCCAGCAGTTCTTGGCAGGGGCATGGCTACACCTTC. Its protein is CASSSWQGHGYTF.

The gene calls are TRBV11-3 and TRBJ2-1, with no clear D. V was pared by 5 bases and J by 8 bases, with 10 bases between. Looked up from germline, CDR1 is SGHNT and CDR2 is YENEEA. This CDR3 comprises 12 residues. The CDR3 reads CASSPSRDEQFF. The CDR3 DNA sequence: TGTGCCAGCAGCCCCTCACGGGATGAGCAGTTCTTC.

V gene TRBV28 combines with J gene TRBJ2-3; 10 bases align to TRBD1. The J segment lost 3 bases and the V segment lost 5 bases, leaving 5 bases of the junction unmatched. The CDR3 has 15 amino acids. The germline CDR1 and CDR2 sequences are MDHEN and SYDVKM. CDR3 sequence reads: CASSRQGARTDTQYF. The CDR3 bases are TGTGCCAGCAGTCGACAGGGGGCGCGAACAGATACGCAGTATTTT. The full variable domain, rest sourced from reference TRBV28 and TRBJ2-3, is DVKVTQSSRYLVKRTGEKVFLECVQDMDHENMFWYRQDPGLGLRLIYFSYDVKMKEKGDIPEGYSVSREKKERFSLILESASTNQTSMYLCASSRQGARTDTQYFGPGTRLTVL.

This clonotype has just a few counts. V gene TRBV6-1 combines with J gene TRBJ2-7, with a weak D call TRBD2 (5 bases). Trimming cost V 1 base and J 3 bases, with 16 bases left between them. The CDR3 totals 16 residues. The germline V gene has CDR1 MNHNS and CDR2 SASEGT. For the CDR3, the DNA is TGTGCCAGCAGTGAAGTGCGGGCAGGTAGTCACTACGAGCAGTACTTC. This translates into CASSEVRAGSHYEQYF.

The V gene is TRBV10-3, the J gene TRBJ2-1; D possibly matches TRBD1 or TRBD2 (5 bases each). The CDR3 loop spans 14 amino acids. Trimming took 7 bases from V and 1 from J, leaving 11 bases between them. From germline, CDR1 is ENHRY and CDR2 SYGVKD. CDR3 bases: TGTGCCATCACGATGGGGGAGTCCTACAATGAGCAGTTCTTC. Encoded protein: CAITMGESYNEQFF.

This clonotype was seen a few times. The chain carries TRBV5-6 and TRBJ2-3; maybe TRBD2 (6 bases). The CDR3 extends over 13 amino acids. In germline, CDR1 is SGHDT, CDR2 YYEEEE. Trimming removed 4 bases from V and 5 bases from J, with 11 bases in between. CDR3: CASSGRDLDTQYF. The CDR3 DNA reads TGTGCCAGCAGCGGCCGGGACTTAGATACGCAGTATTTT. Based on the CDR3 plus reference TRBV5-6 and TRBJ2-3, the full variable domain is DAGVTQSPTHLIKTRGQQVTLRCSPKSGHDTVSWYQQALGQGPQFIFQYYEEEERQRGNFPDRFSGHQFPNYSSELNVNALLLGDSALYLCASSGRDLDTQYFGPGTRLTVL.

The rearrangement joins TRBV20-1 to TRBJ2-5; D call uncertain. The J call is doubtful: the DNA matches TRBJ2-7 better. CDR1 DFQATT and CDR2 SNEGSKA come from the germline V gene (reference sequence). CDR3 length equals 16 residues. CDR3 in amino acids: CSARTVGLPSGYEQYF. The CDR3 DNA follows: TGCAGTGCTAGGACCGTTGGGCTACCCTCTGGTTACGAGCAGTACTTC.

There are a few counts of this clonotype. V and J are TRBV5-6 and TRBJ2-7; no firm D call. V was trimmed by 1 base and J by 5 bases, leaving 10 bases between them. CDR1 SGHDT and CDR2 YYEEEE come from the germline V gene. CDR3 length: 13 amino acids. CDR3: CASSLNRRNEQYF. The CDR3 nucleotides read TGTGCCAGCAGCTTGAACAGAAGGAACGAGCAGTACTTC.

In this sample, this clonotype turned up a few times. J is TRBJ2-7 and V is TRBV20-1; no firm D call. This CDR3 is built from 12 residues. The germline V gene encodes CDR1 DFQATT and CDR2 SNEGSKA (reference sequence). CDR3 in DNA: TGCAGCTCGTCCAAATCCTCCTACGAGCAGTACTTC. Amino acids: CSSSKSSYEQYF.

This clonotype was counted at least ten times. The chain combines TRBV11-1 with TRBJ2-5, with 7 bases lining up with TRBD2. Near its end, the DNA agrees better with TRBJ2-7, so the J call may be wrong. This CDR3 contains 15 residues. Germline CDR1 and CDR2: SGHAT and FQDESV (reference sequence). CDR3 region: CASSLATSANYEQYF. The CDR3, as DNA: TGTGCCAGCAGCTTAGCAACTAGCGCTAACTACGAGCAGTACTTC.

The chain recombines TRBV4-1 with TRBJ2-5, with 8 nucleotides matching TRBD2. CDR3 length equals 16 residues. Germline lookup yields CDR1 MGHRA and CDR2 YSYEKL. V lost 1 base, J lost 11 bases, and 15 bases stayed unmatched. The CDR3 DNA reads as TGCGCCAGCAGCCAAGGATGGGCTAGCGGGTCCTACGGGCAGTACTTC. Its protein product is CASSQGWASGSYGQYF.

This clonotype has just a few counts. This chain links TRBV7-9 with TRBJ2-3, with D uncertain. The V and J ends lost 3 bases and 4 bases respectively, with 8 bases between them. The CDR3 has 13 residues. Germline V CDR1 and CDR2: SEHNR, FQNEAQ (reference sequence). The CDR3 loop is CASSFGNSDTQYF. DNA of the CDR3: TGTGCCAGCAGCTTTGGAAACTCAGATACGCAGTATTTT.

The chain couples TRBV6-5 to TRBJ2-5; possibly TRBD1 for D (5 bases). In germline, CDR1 is MNHEY, CDR2 SVGAGI. CDR3 length equals 14 residues. Trimming stripped 0 bases from V and 1 base from J, with 6 bases between. CDR3 sequence: CASSYSQGQETQYF. The CDR3 region has the DNA TGTGCCAGCAGTTACTCGCAGGGCCAAGAGACCCAGTACTTC.

V is TRBV3-1 and J is TRBJ1-5; TRBD1 is a possible D gene (5 bases). The germline gives CDR1 LGHDT, CDR2 YNNKEL (reference sequence). CDR3 length equals 14 residues. V lost 6 bases to trimming and J lost 0 bases, with 9 bases between them. The CDR3 protein is CASSRQFSNQPQHF. In nucleotides, the CDR3 is TGTGCCAGCAGTAGACAGTTTAGCAATCAGCCCCAGCATTTT.

This clonotype was detected a few times. J is TRBJ2-2 and V is TRBV20-1, with 10 nucleotides matching TRBD2. This CDR3 is built from 15 residues. Germline CDR1 and CDR2: DFQATT and SNEGSKA (reference sequence). Unmatched junction bases numbered 2, after V lost 1 base and J lost 3 bases. CDR3 nucleotides: TGCAGTGCTAGAGCTAGCGGGAGTTACACCGGGGAGCTGTTTTTT. Its protein is CSARASGSYTGELFF.

This clonotype has only a few counts. The rearrangement joins TRBV10-3 to TRBJ2-4; 12 bases line up with TRBD2. The V and J ends lost 0 bases and 14 bases, in that order; junction bases with no gene match: 2. CDR1 and CDR2 from the germline V gene are ENHRY and SYGVKD. The CDR3 length is 13 residues. CDR3: CAISESTSGRKYF. The CDR3 DNA sequence: TGTGCCATCAGTGAGTCAACTAGCGGGAGGAAGTACTTC.